The 10 T cell receptor beta chains below were found in one sample sequenced in a study of cytomegalovirus exposure and HLA in healthy donors. The PCR was carried out with 60 Vbeta primers and 13 Jbeta primers. Produced via immunoSEQ multiplex PCR; TCRdb's table is partial and in-frame only. The sample lists more than 100,000 clones; roughly 74% were seen once. Sequenced sample: PBMCs. The receptor set was obtained from a woman aged 50 to 60 in good health and CMV-seropositive.

The chain joins TRBV6-1 to TRBJ1-5, with D possibly being TRBD1 (6 bases). Germline values: CDR1 MNHNS, CDR2 SASEGT. CDR3 length: 14 amino acids. The V end was cut by 5 bases, the J end by 5 bases, with 13 bases between. This chain's CDR3 is CASSYETGDQPQHF. CDR3 in DNA: TGTGCCAGCAGTTATGAGACAGGAGATCAGCCCCAGCATTTT.

This sequence joins TRBV28 and TRBJ2-5; TRBD1 matches 8 bases. The CDR3 contains 15 residues. Trimming removed 5 bases from V and 11 bases from J; junction bases left unmatched: 16. From germline, CDR1 is MDHEN and CDR2 SYDVKM. The CDR3 sequence is CASSSGGTGVTWQYF. CDR3 DNA: TGTGCCAGCAGTAGCGGTGGGACAGGAGTAACTTGGCAGTACTTC.

CDR3 DNA: TGTGCCAGCAGCTCCCTACAGAATGAGCAGTTCTTC. As protein: CASSSLQNEQFF. The chain combines TRBV7-9 with TRBJ2-1; D not resolved. V shed 4 bases and J shed 7 bases, with 8 bases lying between them. Germline CDR1 SEHNR, CDR2 FQNEAQ (reference sequence). The CDR3 length is 12 residues. Full variable domain (outside the CDR3, taken from reference TRBV7-9 and TRBJ2-1): DTGVSQNPRHKITKRGQNVTFRCDPISEHNRLYWYRQTLGQGPEFLTYFQNEAQLEKSRLLSDRFSAERPKGSFSTLEIQRTEQGDSAMYLCASSSLQNEQFFGPGTRLTVL.

The chain couples TRBV9 to TRBJ2-7, with 8 bases identical to TRBD1. Germline CDR1 SGDLS, CDR2 YYNGEE. V shed 1 base and J 0 bases; nucleotides not matched to a gene: 12. The CDR3 spans 18 residues. CDR3 loop: CASSVSPGGAGSSYEQYF. The CDR3 DNA reads TGTGCCAGCAGCGTAAGTCCAGGGGGCGCAGGGAGCTCCTACGAGCAGTACTTC.

This chain links TRBV7-9 with TRBJ2-4, with D possibly matching TRBD2 (5 bases). Germline V lookup: CDR1 SEHNR, CDR2 FQNEAQ (reference sequence). The CDR3 runs 16 residues. V lost 5 bases and J lost 0, with 14 bases in between. Written as DNA, the CDR3 is TGTGCCAGCAGCCTCGATCGGGGAATAGCCAAAAACATTCAGTACTTC. Translated, it gives CASSLDRGIAKNIQYF.

This clone was detected once. This chain joins TRBV11-3 and TRBJ2-6; possible D gene TRBD2, 6 bases. Trimming pared 4 bases from V and 0 bases from J, leaving 16 bases between. This CDR3 has 18 residues. Per the germline V gene, CDR1 is SGHNT and CDR2 is YENEEA. The CDR3 DNA follows: TGTGCCAGCAGCTCTGGGGGACTCCGGCGCTCTGGGGCCAACGTCCTGACTTTC. Its translation: CASSSGGLRRSGANVLTF.

The chain combines TRBV6-5 with TRBJ2-7; maybe TRBD1 (6 bases). CDR3 size: 13 residues. Per germline, CDR1 MNHEY and CDR2 SVGAGI. Trimming shortened V by 7 bases and J by 0 bases, and 10 bases separated the two germline ends. CDR3 sequence (DNA): TGTGCCAGCACTGCAGGGGCCTCCTACGAGCAGTACTTC. This gives the protein CASTAGASYEQYF.

This clone was observed a handful of times. This rearrangement joins TRBV4-1 to TRBJ2-1, with 8 bases identical to TRBD1. Per germline, CDR1 MGHRA and CDR2 YSYEKL. The CDR3 loop spans 17 amino acids. J gave up 4 bases and V 1 base, and 9 bases lay outside the gene matches. The CDR3 nucleotides are TGCGCCAGCAGCCAAGCACCCGGGGGACAGGTTTACAATGAGCAGTTCTTC. This codes for CASSQAPGGQVYNEQFF.

V usage is TRBV6-1 and J usage is TRBJ1-5; no firm D call. The CDR3 is 16 residues long. The V gene lost 2 bases and the J gene lost 0 bases, with 11 bases spanning the gap. CDR1 is MNHNS and CDR2 is SASEGT in the germline V gene. CDR3 region: CASSESRGLSNQPQHF. For the CDR3, the DNA is TGTGCCAGCAGTGAATCAAGAGGGCTTAGCAATCAGCCCCAGCATTTT.

The chain combines TRBV7-9 with TRBJ1-1; D remains ambiguous. In germline, CDR1 is SEHNR, CDR2 FQNEAQ (reference sequence). There are 10 residues in the CDR3. V was cut by 4 bases and J by 11 bases, with 8 bases left in between. The CDR3 protein is CASSWEQAFF. CDR3 in DNA: TGTGCCAGCAGCTGGGAGCAGGCTTTCTTT.